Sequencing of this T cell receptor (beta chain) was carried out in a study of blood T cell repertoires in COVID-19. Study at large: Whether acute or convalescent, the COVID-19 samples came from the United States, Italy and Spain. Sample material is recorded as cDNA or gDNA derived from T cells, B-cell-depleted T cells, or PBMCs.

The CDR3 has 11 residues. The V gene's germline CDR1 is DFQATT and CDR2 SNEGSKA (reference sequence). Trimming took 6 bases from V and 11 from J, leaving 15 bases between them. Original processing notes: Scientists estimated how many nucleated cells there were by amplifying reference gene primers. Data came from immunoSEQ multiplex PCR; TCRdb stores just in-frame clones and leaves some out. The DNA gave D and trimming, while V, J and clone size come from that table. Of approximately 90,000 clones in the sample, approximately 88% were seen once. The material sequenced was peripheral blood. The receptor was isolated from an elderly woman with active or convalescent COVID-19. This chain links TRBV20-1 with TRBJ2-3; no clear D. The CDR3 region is CSAPQRLRQYF. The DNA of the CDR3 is TGCAGTGCCCCTCAAAGACTGAGGCAGTATTTT.